What follows are 30 T cell receptor beta chains derived from one specimen sequenced in a study of blood T cell repertoires in COVID-19. The repertoire was sequenced with immunoSEQ multiplex PCR; TCRdb's copy has only in-frame clones and lacks some. Of about 160,000 clones detected, 80% to 95% appear once; the ten largest clones hold around 4.6%. Source material: peripheral blood. These receptors came from a woman aged 50 to 60 with acute or convalescent COVID-19.

The chain joins TRBV5-4 to TRBJ1-1; 9 bases are shared with TRBD1. J was trimmed by 11 bases and V by 4 bases; bases with no gene match: 9. The CDR3 totals 13 residues. Per germline, CDR1 SGHNT and CDR2 YYREEE (reference sequence). DNA for the CDR3: TGTGCCAGCAGCCTAGGACAGGGGAAAATGGCTTTCTTT. Protein sequence: CASSLGQGKMAFF.

The CDR3 loop is CASSVGANDNQETQYF. CDR3 DNA: TGTGCCAGCAGCGTAGGGGCCAACGACAATCAAGAGACCCAGTACTTC. This rearrangement joins TRBV9 to TRBJ2-5; D ambiguous. The CDR3 runs 16 residues. Germline V gene sequence: CDR1 SGDLS, CDR2 YYNGEE. Trimming removed 0 bases from V and 2 bases from J, with 14 bases in between.

The rearrangement uses TRBV4-1 and TRBJ2-7; D remains ambiguous. The V end was cut by 3 bases, the J end by 1 base, with 13 bases between. The CDR3 contains 15 residues. Germline CDR1 is MGHRA and CDR2 is YSYEKL. The CDR3 nucleotides are TGCGCCAGCAGCCAGGTGAGAACCTCATCCTACGAGCAGTACTTC. It is translated as CASSQVRTSSYEQYF.

The V call is TRBV24-1, the J call TRBJ2-7, with 7 bases lining up with TRBD1. The CDR3 has 13 amino acids. Trimming at V came to 9 bases and at J to 2 bases, leaving 6 bases not matched to a gene. CDR1 is KGHDR and CDR2 is SFDVKD in the germline V gene. Here the CDR3 reads CATSRQGTYEQYF. CDR3 nucleotide sequence: TGTGCCACCTCTCGACAGGGAACCTACGAGCAGTACTTC.

The rearrangement links TRBV3-1 (or the pseudogene TRBV3-2) to TRBJ1-1; TRBD1 might be the D (5 bases). This CDR3 contains 15 residues. CDR1 LGHDT and CDR2 YNNKEL come from the germline V gene (reference sequence). Trimming shortened V by 5 bases and J by 1 base, and 14 bases separated the two germline ends. CDR3 residues: CASSDPDRQNTEAFF. Here the CDR3 DNA reads TGTGCCAGCAGCGATCCCGACAGACAGAACACTGAAGCTTTCTTT.

The chain recombines TRBV5-6 with TRBJ2-5; 9 nucleotides match TRBD2. The germline CDR1 and CDR2 sequences are SGHDT and YYEEEE. The CDR3 totals 18 residues. J lost 3 bases, V lost 0 bases, and 12 bases had no gene match. In DNA form, the CDR3 reads TGTGCCAGCAGCTTGGCGGGGTGGCGGGAGGGCCAAGAAGAGACCCAGTACTTC. Amino acids: CASSLAGWREGQEETQYF.

The genes are TRBV24-1 and TRBJ1-1; D perhaps matches TRBD1 (6 bases). The germline V gene has CDR1 KGHDR and CDR2 SFDVKD. Trimming removed 4 bases at V and 12 bases at J, with 17 bases between. This CDR3 comprises 13 residues. In DNA, the CDR3 is TGTGCCACCAGTGAGACCGGGACACCTCCTTCTTTCTTT. Protein product: CATSETGTPPSFF.

V is TRBV9 and J is TRBJ2-1, with D possibly TRBD2 on 6 matching bases. Trimming removed 0 bases from V and 5 bases from J, with 15 bases in between. Germline CDR1 SGDLS, CDR2 YYNGEE. The CDR3 contains 16 residues. CDR3: CASSVATGRLDNEQFF. CDR3 DNA: TGTGCCAGCAGCGTAGCTACGGGGAGGCTAGACAATGAGCAGTTCTTC.

This chain joins TRBV6-2 or TRBV6-3 and TRBJ2-7; 9 bases agree with TRBD2. Germline V gives CDR1 MNHEY, CDR2 SVGEGT. This CDR3 has 15 residues. The V gene end was trimmed by 2 bases and the J gene end by 2 bases; junction bases not matched to a gene: 4. CDR3 bases: TGTGCCAGCAGTTACAAGACTAGCGGTACCTACGAGCAGTACTTC. Encoded protein: CASSYKTSGTYEQYF.

The chain combines TRBV11-2 with TRBJ2-3; 7 bases are a match to TRBD2. CDR1 is SGHAT, CDR2 FQNNGV, per germline. V lost 5 bases and J lost 1; bases outside the gene matches: 6. This CDR3 spans 15 amino acids. The CDR3 DNA is TGTGCCAGCAGCCTCCCTAGCGGCCGCACAGATACGCAGTATTTT. Protein sequence: CASSLPSGRTDTQYF.

This chain uses TRBV28 with TRBJ2-1; weak D call: TRBD1 (6 bases). The CDR3 is 12 residues long. Trimming took off 5 bases at V and 6 bases at J, with 8 bases between the two ends. Looked up from germline, CDR1 is MDHEN and CDR2 is SYDVKM. Here the CDR3 reads CASSIQGNEQFF. The CDR3 nucleotides are TGTGCCAGCAGTATACAGGGCAATGAGCAGTTCTTC. Combining the CDR3 with reference TRBV28 and TRBJ2-1 gives the whole variable domain DVKVTQSSRYLVKRTGEKVFLECVQDMDHENMFWYRQDPGLGLRLIYFSYDVKMKEKGDIPEGYSVSREKKERFSLILESASTNQTSMYLCASSIQGNEQFFGPGTRLTVL.

The genes are TRBV2 and TRBJ1-5; D ambiguous. CDR3 size: 15 residues. CDR1 and CDR2 from the germline V gene are SNHLY and FYNNEI. Trimming took 7 bases from V and 0 from J, leaving 13 bases between them. The CDR3 DNA is TGTGCCAGCACCGAGGGCAGGAATAGCAATCAGCCCCAGCATTTT. This gives the protein CASTEGRNSNQPQHF. Full variable domain (remainder filled in from reference TRBV2 and TRBJ1-5): EPEVTQTPSHQVTQMGQEVILRCVPISNHLYFYWYRQILGQKVEFLVSFYNNEISEKSEIFDDQFSVERPDGSNFTLKIRSTKLEDSAMYFCASTEGRNSNQPQHFGDGTRLSIL.

V and J are TRBV5-4 and TRBJ2-1, with TRBD2 matching over 8 bases. Germline values: CDR1 SGHNT, CDR2 YYREEE (reference sequence). J lost 6 bases, V lost 1 base, and 3 bases had no gene match. The CDR3 runs 14 residues. CDR3 loop: CASSLTSGSNEQFF. Here the CDR3 DNA reads TGTGCCAGCAGCTTGACTAGCGGAAGCAATGAGCAGTTCTTC.

The V and J genes are TRBV19 and TRBJ2-7; no definite D call. V lost 2 bases, J lost 2 bases, and 10 bases lay in between. Germline V gives CDR1 LNHDA, CDR2 SQIVND (reference sequence). The length of the CDR3 is 14 residues. CDR3 coding DNA: TGTGCCAGTAGTATAAGACTGACCCCCTACGAGCAGTACTTC. Translated: CASSIRLTPYEQYF.

The V and J genes are TRBV28 and TRBJ1-3; D call uncertain. The CDR3 consists of 15 residues. The germline V and J ends were trimmed by 3 bases and 0 bases, with 9 bases remaining between them. Per the germline V gene, CDR1 is MDHEN and CDR2 is SYDVKM. The CDR3 sequence: CASSLMTVSGNTIYF. The CDR3 DNA reads as TGTGCCAGCAGTTTGATGACTGTCTCTGGAAACACCATATATTTT. The full variable domain, with the rest looked up from reference TRBV28 and TRBJ1-3, is DVKVTQSSRYLVKRTGEKVFLECVQDMDHENMFWYRQDPGLGLRLIYFSYDVKMKEKGDIPEGYSVSREKKERFSLILESASTNQTSMYLCASSLMTVSGNTIYFGEGSWLTVV.

The sample holds a few counts of this clone. The CDR3 DNA reads as TGCAGCTCGGACAGCCATAATTCACCCCTCCACTTT. This encodes CSSDSHNSPLHF. V gene TRBV29-1 combines with J gene TRBJ1-6; D is possibly TRBD1 (6 bases). This CDR3 contains 12 residues. V dropped 8 bases and J dropped 5 bases, with 10 bases sitting between them. Germline V CDR1 and CDR2: SQVTM, ANQGSEA. The complete variable domain, with remaining parts taken from reference TRBV29-1 and TRBJ1-6, reads SAVISQKPSRDICQRGTSLTIQCQVDSQVTMMFWYRQQPGQSLTLIATANQGSEATYESGFVIDKFPISRPNLTFSTLTVSNMSPEDSSIYLCSSDSHNSPLHFGNGTRLTVT.

The J gene is TRBJ1-1, the V gene TRBV10-3, with 9 bases aligning to TRBD1. The CDR3 is 14 amino acids. CDR1 and CDR2 (germline): ENHRY, SYGVKD. Losses at the gene ends were 5 bases for V and 1 base for J; bases not matched to a gene: 2. The CDR3 bases are TGTGCCATCAGTCCGGGACAGGGGAACACTGAAGCTTTCTTT. Translation gives CAISPGQGNTEAFF.

V and J are TRBV19 and TRBJ2-7; D possibly corresponds to TRBD1 (5 bases). Trimming took off 3 bases at V and 0 bases at J, with 6 bases between the two ends. Germline loops: CDR1 LNHDA, CDR2 SQIVND (reference sequence). The CDR3 spans 13 residues. Here the CDR3 reads CASSIGHSYEQYF. CDR3 DNA: TGTGCCAGTAGTATTGGACACTCCTACGAGCAGTACTTC.

This chain connects TRBV5-1 to TRBJ1-4; D not resolved. Germline V gene data show CDR1 as SGHRS and CDR2 as YFSETQ. The CDR3 runs to 15 residues. The V end lost 1 base, the J end lost 6 bases, and 13 bases lay between the germline ends. CDR3 bases: TGCGCCAGCAGCTTGAGAGGAATCGGGGATGAAAAACTGTTTTTT. As protein: CASSLRGIGDEKLFF.

CDR3 residues: CASSPGQGTYGYTF. The CDR3 region has the DNA TGTGCCAGCTCCCCGGGACAGGGAACCTATGGCTACACCTTC. V is TRBV18 and J is TRBJ1-2, with 9 bases fitting TRBD1. With V trimmed by 6 bases and J by 4 bases, 6 bases remained unmatched. The CDR3 runs to 14 residues. The germline CDR1 and CDR2 sequences are KGHSH and LQKENI.

The V gene is TRBV6-5, the J gene TRBJ1-3, with 7 bases that match TRBD1. This CDR3 comprises 16 residues. Germline V gene lookup returns CDR1 MNHEY and CDR2 SVGAGI. Trimming removed 4 bases from V and 0 bases from J; junction bases left unmatched: 6. The CDR3 coding sequence is TGTGCCAGCAGTTTGGGGACAGCCCTCTCTGGAAACACCATATATTTT. It is translated as CASSLGTALSGNTIYF.

V and J are TRBV18 and TRBJ1-1; tentatively, D is TRBD1 (6 bases). From germline, CDR1 is KGHSH and CDR2 LQKENI. V was cut by 6 bases and J by 4 bases, with 15 bases left in between. The CDR3 totals 14 residues. The CDR3: CASSPNRVGTEAFF. CDR3 bases: TGTGCCAGCTCCCCAAACAGGGTCGGCACTGAAGCTTTCTTT. Full variable domain (missing parts from reference TRBV18 and TRBJ1-1): NAGVMQNPRHLVRRRGQEARLRCSPMKGHSHVYWYRQLPEEGLKFMVYLQKENIIDESGMPKERFSAEFPKEGPSILRIQQVVRGDSAAYFCASSPNRVGTEAFFGQGTRLTVV.

The genes are TRBV28 and TRBJ2-1; 8 nucleotides match TRBD2. Germline V gene sequence: CDR1 MDHEN, CDR2 SYDVKM. The CDR3 covers 14 residues. The ends lost 8 bases at V and 10 bases at J; junction bases unmatched: 13. CDR3 residues: CASLSGTRLPEQFF. The CDR3, as DNA: TGTGCCAGCCTTTCCGGGACTAGGCTACCGGAGCAGTTCTTC.

This clone showed up just once. The CDR3 region is CASSLRADTQYF. The CDR3, as DNA: TGTGCCAGTAGTTTGCGGGCAGATACGCAGTATTTT. The rearrangement joins TRBV19 to TRBJ2-3; a possible D gene is TRBD2 (5 bases). The CDR3 covers 12 residues. Trimming shortened V by 5 bases and J by 4 bases, and 7 bases separated the two germline ends. Germline values: CDR1 LNHDA, CDR2 SQIVND (reference sequence).

The chain employs TRBV5-1 and TRBJ1-5; D is perhaps TRBD1 (6 bases). Germline CDR1 SGHRS, CDR2 YFSETQ. The CDR3 is 16 residues long. Trimming shortened V by 0 bases and J by 1 base, and 11 bases separated the two germline ends. CDR3 region: CASSLGRGGSNQPQHF. As DNA, the CDR3 is TGCGCCAGCAGCTTGGGCAGGGGTGGGAGCAATCAGCCCCAGCATTTT.

V gene TRBV7-9 combines with J gene TRBJ1-1; D is ambiguous. Trimming took 4 bases from V and 6 from J, leaving 12 bases between them. The CDR3 is 13 residues long. Germline V gene lookup returns CDR1 SEHNR and CDR2 FQNEAQ (reference sequence). The CDR3 spells CASSCEWCPEAFF. CDR3 in DNA: TGTGCCAGCAGCTGTGAGTGGTGCCCTGAAGCTTTCTTT.

The J gene is TRBJ1-3, the V gene TRBV6-5; D is undetermined. CDR1 is MNHEY, CDR2 SVGAGI, per germline. The V and J ends lost 0 bases and 2 bases respectively, with 8 bases between them. The CDR3 spans 15 residues. CDR3 protein: CASSYSSQTGNTIYF. DNA of the CDR3: TGTGCCAGCAGTTACTCTTCACAAACTGGAAACACCATATATTTT.

This clone occurred once. The chain employs TRBV28 and TRBJ2-1; 11 nucleotides match TRBD2. This CDR3 is 16 amino acids long. The ends lost 5 bases at V and 2 bases at J; junction bases unmatched: 5. Germline CDR1 is MDHEN and CDR2 is SYDVKM. The CDR3 DNA reads as TGTGCCAGCAGTAGCGGGACTAGCGGTCCCTACAATGAGCAGTTCTTC. This encodes CASSSGTSGPYNEQFF.

The gene calls are TRBV3-1 (or the pseudogene TRBV3-2) and TRBJ1-3; D is unresolved. The V and J ends lost 1 base and 1 base respectively, with 11 bases between them. This CDR3 region has 16 residues. The V gene's germline CDR1 is LGHDT and CDR2 YNNKEL (reference sequence). The CDR3 DNA sequence: TGTGCCAGCAGCCAAGTAACCGGGTTGTCTGGAAACACCATATATTTT. Translated, it gives CASSQVTGLSGNTIYF.

A remark on this clone: Other DNA sequences of this sample code for an identical CDR3. The chain couples TRBV19 to TRBJ2-7, with 9 bases matching TRBD1. CDR1 LNHDA and CDR2 SQIVND come from the germline V gene (reference sequence). CDR3 length: 14 amino acids. The V and J ends lost 1 base and 3 bases, in that order; junction bases with no gene match: 1. CDR3 coding DNA: TGTGCCAGTAGTATAGGACAGGGGGACTACGAGCAGTACTTC. It specifies CASSIGQGDYEQYF. Together with reference TRBV19 and TRBJ2-7, the CDR3 gives the full variable domain: DGGITQSPKYLFRKEGQNVTLSCEQNLNHDAMYWYRQDPGQGLRLIYYSQIVNDFQKGDIAEGYSVSREKKESFPLTVTSAQKNPTAFYLCASSIGQGDYEQYFGPGTRLTVT.